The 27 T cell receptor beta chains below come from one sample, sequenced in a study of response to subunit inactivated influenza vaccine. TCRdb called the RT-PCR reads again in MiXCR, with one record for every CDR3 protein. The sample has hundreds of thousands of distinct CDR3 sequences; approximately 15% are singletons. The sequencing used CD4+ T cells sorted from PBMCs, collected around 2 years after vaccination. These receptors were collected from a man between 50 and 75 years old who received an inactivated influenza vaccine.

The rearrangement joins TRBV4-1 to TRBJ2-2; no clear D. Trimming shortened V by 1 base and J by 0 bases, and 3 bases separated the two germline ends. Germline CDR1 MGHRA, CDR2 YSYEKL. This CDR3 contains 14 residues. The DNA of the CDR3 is TGCGCCAGCAGCCAAGTTTCGAACACCGGGGAGCTGTTTTTT. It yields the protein CASSQVSNTGELFF.

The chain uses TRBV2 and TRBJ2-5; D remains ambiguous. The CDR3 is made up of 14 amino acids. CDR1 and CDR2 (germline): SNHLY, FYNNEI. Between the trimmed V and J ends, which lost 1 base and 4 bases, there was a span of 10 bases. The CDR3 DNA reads TGTGCCAGCAGTGAAGGGTCTTCACGAGAGACCCAGTACTTC. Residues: CASSEGSSRETQYF.

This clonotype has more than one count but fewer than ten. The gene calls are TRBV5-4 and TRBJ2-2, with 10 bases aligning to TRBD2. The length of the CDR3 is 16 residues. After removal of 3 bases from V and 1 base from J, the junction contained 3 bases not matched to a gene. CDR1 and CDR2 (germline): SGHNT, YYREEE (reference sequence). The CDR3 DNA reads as TGTGCCAGCAGCTCCTGGACTAGCGGGAACACCGGGGAGCTGTTTTTT. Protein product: CASSSWTSGNTGELFF.

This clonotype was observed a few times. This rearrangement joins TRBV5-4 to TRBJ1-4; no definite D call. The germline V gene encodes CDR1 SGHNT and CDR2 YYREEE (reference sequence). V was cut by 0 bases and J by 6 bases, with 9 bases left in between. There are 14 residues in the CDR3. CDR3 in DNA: TGTGCCAGCAGCTTGGGGGCGCGAGATGAAAAACTGTTTTTT. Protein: CASSLGARDEKLFF.

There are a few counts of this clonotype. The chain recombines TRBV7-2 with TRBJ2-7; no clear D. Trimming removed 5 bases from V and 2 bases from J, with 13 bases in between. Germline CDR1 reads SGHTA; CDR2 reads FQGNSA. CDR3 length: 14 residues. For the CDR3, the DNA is TGTGCCAGCAGCATCCACGGCAGGCCCTACGAGCAGTACTTC. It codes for CASSIHGRPYEQYF.

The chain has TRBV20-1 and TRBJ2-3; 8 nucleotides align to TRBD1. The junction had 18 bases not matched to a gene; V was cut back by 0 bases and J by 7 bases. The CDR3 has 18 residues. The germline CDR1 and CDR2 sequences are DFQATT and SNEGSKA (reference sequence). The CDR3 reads CSARDPPGGAATGHTQYF. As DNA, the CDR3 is TGCAGTGCTAGAGATCCGCCAGGGGGCGCGGCGACGGGACATACGCAGTATTTT.

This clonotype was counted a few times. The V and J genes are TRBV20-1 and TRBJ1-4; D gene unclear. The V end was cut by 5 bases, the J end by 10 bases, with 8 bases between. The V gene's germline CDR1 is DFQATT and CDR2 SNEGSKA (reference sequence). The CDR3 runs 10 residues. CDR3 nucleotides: TGCAGTGCTTCTAACGGAAAACTGTTTTTT. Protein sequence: CSASNGKLFF.

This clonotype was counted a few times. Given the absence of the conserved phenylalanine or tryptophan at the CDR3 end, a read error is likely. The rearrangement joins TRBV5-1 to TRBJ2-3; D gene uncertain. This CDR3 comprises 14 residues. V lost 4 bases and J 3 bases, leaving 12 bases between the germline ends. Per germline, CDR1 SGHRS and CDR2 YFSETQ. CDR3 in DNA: TGCGCCAGCAGCCCAATGGATCGGACAGATACGCAGTATTAT. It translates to CASSPMDRTDTQYY.

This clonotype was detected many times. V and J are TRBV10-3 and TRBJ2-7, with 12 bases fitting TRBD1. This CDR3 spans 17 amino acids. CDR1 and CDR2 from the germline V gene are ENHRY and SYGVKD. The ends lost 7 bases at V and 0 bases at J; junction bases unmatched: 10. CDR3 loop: CAIKGSGTGGASYEQYF. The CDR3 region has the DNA TGTGCCATCAAGGGGTCCGGGACAGGGGGCGCCTCCTACGAGCAGTACTTC.

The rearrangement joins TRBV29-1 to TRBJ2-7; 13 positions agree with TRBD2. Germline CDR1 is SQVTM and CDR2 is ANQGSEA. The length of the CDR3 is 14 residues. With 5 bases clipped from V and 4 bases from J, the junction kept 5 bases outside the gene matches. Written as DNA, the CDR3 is TGCAGCGTTACCGGGACTAGCGGGACTTACGAGCAGTACTTC. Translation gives CSVTGTSGTYEQYF.

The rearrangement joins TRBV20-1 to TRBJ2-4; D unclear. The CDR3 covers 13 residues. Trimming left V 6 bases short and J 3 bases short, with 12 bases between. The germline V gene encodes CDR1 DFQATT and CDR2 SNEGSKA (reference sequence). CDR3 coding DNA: TGCAGTGCCCCCTTTGATGACAAAAACATTCAGTACTTC. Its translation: CSAPFDDKNIQYF.

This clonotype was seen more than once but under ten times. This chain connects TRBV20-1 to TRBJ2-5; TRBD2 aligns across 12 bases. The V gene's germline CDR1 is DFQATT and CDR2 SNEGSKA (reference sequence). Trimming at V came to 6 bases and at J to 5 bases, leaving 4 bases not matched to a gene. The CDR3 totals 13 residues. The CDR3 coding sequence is TGCAGTGCCCAGACTAGCGGGAGTGAGACCCAGTACTTC. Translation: CSAQTSGSETQYF.

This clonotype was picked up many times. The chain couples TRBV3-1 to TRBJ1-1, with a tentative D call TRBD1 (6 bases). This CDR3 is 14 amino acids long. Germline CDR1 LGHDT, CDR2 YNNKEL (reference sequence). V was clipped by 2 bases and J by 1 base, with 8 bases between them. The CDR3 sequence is CASSQLQGNTEAFF. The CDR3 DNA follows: TGTGCCAGCAGCCAACTACAGGGGAACACTGAAGCTTTCTTT.

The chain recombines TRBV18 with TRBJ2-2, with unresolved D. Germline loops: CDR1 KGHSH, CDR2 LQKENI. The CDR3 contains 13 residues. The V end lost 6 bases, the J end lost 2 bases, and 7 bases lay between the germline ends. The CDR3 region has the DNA TGTGCCAGCTCTGAGTCCAACACCGGGGAGCTGTTTTTT. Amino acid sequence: CASSESNTGELFF.

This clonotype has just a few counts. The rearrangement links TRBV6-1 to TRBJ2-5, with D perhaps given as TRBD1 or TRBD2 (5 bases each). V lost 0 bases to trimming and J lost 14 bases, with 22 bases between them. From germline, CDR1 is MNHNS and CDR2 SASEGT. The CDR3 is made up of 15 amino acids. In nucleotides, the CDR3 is TGTGCCAGCAGTGAAGCAAGGGGTTTCGGGTCGGGGCTATACTTC. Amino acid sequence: CASSEARGFGSGLYF.

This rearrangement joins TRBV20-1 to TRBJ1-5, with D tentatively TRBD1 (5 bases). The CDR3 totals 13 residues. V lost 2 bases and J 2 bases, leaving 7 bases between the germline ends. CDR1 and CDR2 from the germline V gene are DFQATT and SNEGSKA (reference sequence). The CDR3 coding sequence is TGCAGTGCTAGACTGGGGCGCAATCAGCCCCAGCATTTT. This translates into CSARLGRNQPQHF.

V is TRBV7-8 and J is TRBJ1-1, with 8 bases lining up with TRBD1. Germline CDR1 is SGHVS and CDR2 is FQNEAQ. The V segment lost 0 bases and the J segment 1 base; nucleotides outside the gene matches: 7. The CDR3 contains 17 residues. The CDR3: CASSLAAGGVKNTEAFF. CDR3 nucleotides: TGTGCCAGCAGCTTAGCCGCAGGGGGCGTCAAGAACACTGAAGCTTTCTTT.

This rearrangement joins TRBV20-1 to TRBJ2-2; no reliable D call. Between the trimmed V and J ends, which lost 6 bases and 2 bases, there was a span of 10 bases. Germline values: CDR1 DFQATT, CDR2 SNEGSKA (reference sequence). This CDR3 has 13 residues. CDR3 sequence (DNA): TGCAGTGCAATACGTGCTAACACCGGGGAGCTGTTTTTT. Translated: CSAIRANTGELFF.

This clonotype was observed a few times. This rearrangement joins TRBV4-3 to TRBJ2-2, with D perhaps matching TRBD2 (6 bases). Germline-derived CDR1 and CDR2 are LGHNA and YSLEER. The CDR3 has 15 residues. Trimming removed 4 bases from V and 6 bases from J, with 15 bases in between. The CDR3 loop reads CASSRRLGQAGELFF. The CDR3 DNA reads TGCGCCAGCAGCCGGAGACTAGGTCAAGCCGGGGAGCTGTTTTTT.

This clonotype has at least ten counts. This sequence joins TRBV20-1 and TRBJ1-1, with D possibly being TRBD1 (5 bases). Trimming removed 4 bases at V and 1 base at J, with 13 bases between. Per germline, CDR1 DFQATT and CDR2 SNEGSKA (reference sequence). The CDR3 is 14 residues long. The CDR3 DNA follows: TGCAGTGCTACACAGGACGGAAAGAACACTGAAGCTTTCTTT. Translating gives CSATQDGKNTEAFF.

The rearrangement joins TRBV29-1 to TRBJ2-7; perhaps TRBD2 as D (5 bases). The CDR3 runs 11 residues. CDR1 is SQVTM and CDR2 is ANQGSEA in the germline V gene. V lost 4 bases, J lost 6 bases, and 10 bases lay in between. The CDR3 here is CSVGRGSEQYF. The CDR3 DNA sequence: TGCAGCGTTGGGAGAGGGTCCGAGCAGTACTTC.

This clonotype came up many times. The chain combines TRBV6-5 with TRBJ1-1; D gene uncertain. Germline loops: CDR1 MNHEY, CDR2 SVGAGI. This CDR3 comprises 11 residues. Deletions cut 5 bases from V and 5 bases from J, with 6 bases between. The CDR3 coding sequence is TGTGCCAGCAGTCAAAGGACTGAAGCTTTCTTT. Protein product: CASSQRTEAFF.

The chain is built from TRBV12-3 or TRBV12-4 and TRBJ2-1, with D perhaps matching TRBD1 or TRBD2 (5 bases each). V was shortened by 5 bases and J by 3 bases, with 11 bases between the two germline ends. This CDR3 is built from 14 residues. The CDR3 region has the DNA TGTGCCAGCAGTAACCGGGACGTCTACAATGAGCAGTTCTTC. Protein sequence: CASSNRDVYNEQFF.

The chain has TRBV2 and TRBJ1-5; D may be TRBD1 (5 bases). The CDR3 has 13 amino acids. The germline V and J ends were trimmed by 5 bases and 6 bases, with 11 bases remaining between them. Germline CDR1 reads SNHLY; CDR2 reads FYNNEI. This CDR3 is CASSPGYRQPQHF. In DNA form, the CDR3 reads TGTGCCAGCAGTCCAGGGTATCGTCAGCCCCAGCATTTT.

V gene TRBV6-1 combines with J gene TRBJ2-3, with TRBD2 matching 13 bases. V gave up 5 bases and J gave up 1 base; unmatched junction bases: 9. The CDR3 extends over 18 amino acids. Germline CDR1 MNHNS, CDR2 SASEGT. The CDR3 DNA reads TGTGCCAGCAGTCCTCACTTCGGGACTAGCGGGGGCACAGATACGCAGTATTTT. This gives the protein CASSPHFGTSGGTDTQYF.

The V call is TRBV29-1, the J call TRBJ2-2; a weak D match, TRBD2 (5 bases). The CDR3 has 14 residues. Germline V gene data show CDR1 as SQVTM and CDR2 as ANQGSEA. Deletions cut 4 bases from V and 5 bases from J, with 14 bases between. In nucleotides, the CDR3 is TGCAGCGTTGTGTTTCGGGGTAGGACCGGGGAGCTGTTTTTT. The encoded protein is CSVVFRGRTGELFF.

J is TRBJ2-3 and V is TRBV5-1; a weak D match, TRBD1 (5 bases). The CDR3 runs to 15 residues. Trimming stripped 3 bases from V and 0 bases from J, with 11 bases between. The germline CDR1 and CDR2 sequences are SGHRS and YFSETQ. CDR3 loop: CASSSATASTDTQYF. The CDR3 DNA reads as TGCGCCAGCAGCTCGGCGACAGCTAGCACAGATACGCAGTATTTT.